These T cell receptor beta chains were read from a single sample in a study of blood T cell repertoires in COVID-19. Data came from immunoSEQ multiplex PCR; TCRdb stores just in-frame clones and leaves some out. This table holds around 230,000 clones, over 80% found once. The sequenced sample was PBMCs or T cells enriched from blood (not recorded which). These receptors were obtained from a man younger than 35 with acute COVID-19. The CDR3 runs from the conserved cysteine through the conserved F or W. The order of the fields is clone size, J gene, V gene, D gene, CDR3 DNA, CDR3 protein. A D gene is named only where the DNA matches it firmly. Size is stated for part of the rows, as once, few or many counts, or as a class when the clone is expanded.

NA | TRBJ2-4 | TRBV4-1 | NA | TGCGCCAGCAGCCAAGTTGGAGGAAGGACGCGAAACATTCAGTACTTC | CASSQVGGRTRNIQYF
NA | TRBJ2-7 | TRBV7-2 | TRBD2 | TGTGCCAGCAGCTACACGGGGGGACCCTACGAGCAGTACTTC | CASSYTGGPYEQYF
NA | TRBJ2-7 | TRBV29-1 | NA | TGCAGCTACTCACAGGGACCGTACGAGCAGTACTTC | CSYSQGPYEQYF
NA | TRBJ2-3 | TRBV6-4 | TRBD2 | TGTGCCAGCAGCTTTAGCGGGAGCGGAGGAGATACGCAGTATTTT | CASSFSGSGGDTQYF
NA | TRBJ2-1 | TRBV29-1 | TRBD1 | TGCAGCGTTGAATTATTAGGACAGGGGGCTTCCTACAATGAGCAGTTCTTC | CSVELLGQGASYNEQFF
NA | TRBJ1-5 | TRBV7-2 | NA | TGTGCCAGCAGCGAGGGTCCTAATCAGCCCCAGCATTTT | CASSEGPNQPQHF
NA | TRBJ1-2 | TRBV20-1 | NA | TGCAGTGCCAAGAGATATGGCTACACCTTC | CSAKRYGYTF
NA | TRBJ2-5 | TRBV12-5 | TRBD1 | TGTGCTAGTGGTTCGCGTCCGGGACAGGGGTGGGAGACCCAGTACTTC | CASGSRPGQGWETQYF
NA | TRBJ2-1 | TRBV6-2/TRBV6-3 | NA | TGTGCCAGCAGTTATTCGAAAGGTTGGCGTCAGAGGAATGAGCAGTTCTTC | CASSYSKGWRQRNEQFF
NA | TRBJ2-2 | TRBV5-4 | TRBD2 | TGTGCCAGCAGCTTGGCCCTAGCGGGAGTGACCGGGGAGCTGTTTTTT | CASSLALAGVTGELFF
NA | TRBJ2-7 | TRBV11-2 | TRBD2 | TGTGCCAGCAGCCCCCTTCTAGCGGGAGGGAACGAGCAGTACTTC | CASSPLLAGGNEQYF
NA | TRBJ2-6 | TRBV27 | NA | TGTGCCAGCAGTTTATTGGAGGTCTCTGGGGCCAACGTCCTGACTTTC | CASSLLEVSGANVLTF
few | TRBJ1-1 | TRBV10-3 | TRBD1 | TGTGCCATCAGGGGGACAGGGGAAACTGAAGCTTTCTTT | CAIRGTGETEAFF
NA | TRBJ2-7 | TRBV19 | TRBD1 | TGTGCCAGTAGTATTCCGGGACAGGGGCTTAACGAGCAGTACTTC | CASSIPGQGLNEQYF
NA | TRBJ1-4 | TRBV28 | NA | TGTGCCAGCAGTTTTGATGGCGGCGACCAGTTTAATGAAAAACTGTTTTTT | CASSFDGGDQFNEKLFF
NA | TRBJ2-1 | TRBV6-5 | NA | TGTGCCAGCCTAGTAAACAACAATGAGCAGTTCTTC | CASLVNNNEQFF
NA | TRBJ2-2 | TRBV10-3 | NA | TGTGCCATCAGTGACAATGTGCGGAGTAGGAGCACCGGGGAGCTGTTTTTT | CAISDNVRSRSTGELFF
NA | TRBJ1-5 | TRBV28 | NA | TGTGCCAGCAGCCATCCCTTTCGGGGGGCAGGGATAAAGCAGCCCCAGCATTTT | CASSHPFRGAGIKQPQHF
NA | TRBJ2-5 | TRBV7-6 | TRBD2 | TGTGCCAGCAGCTTAGCCGGGCTAGCGGGAGAGACCCAGTACTTC | CASSLAGLAGETQYF
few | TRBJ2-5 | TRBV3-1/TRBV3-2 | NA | TGTGCCAGCAGCCTAGACAGGGAGACCCAGTACTTC | CASSLDRETQYF
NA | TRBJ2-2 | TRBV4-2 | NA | TGTGCCAGCAGCCAAAGAATTACAGGGCCGTCCGGGGAGCTGTTTTTT | CASSQRITGPSGELFF
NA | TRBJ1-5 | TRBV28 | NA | TGTGCCAGCCGCCCGGGGGGAGAGGGGCATCAGCCCCAGCATTTT | CASRPGGEGHQPQHF
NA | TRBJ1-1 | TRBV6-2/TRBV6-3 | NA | TGTGCCAGCAGTTACGGGGCCCCAAGCTACACTGAAGCTTTCTTT | CASSYGAPSYTEAFF
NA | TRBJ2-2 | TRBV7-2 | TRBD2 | TGTGCCAGCAGCTTTGGTTTAGCGGGGATTTCCGGGGAGCTGTTTTTT | CASSFGLAGISGELFF
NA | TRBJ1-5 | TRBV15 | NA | TGTGCCACCAGCAGAGGAGGAGAGAACTCCCAGCATTTT | CATSRGGENSQHF
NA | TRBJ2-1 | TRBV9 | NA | TGTGCCAGCAGCGGTAGCGGCCCTTCGGGTGAGCAGTTCTTC | CASSGSGPSGEQFF
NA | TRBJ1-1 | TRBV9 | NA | TGTGCCAGCAGCGCCGAAGGGGCCGCCAGTACTGAAGCTTTCTTT | CASSAEGAASTEAFF
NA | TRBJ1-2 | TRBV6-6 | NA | TGTGCCAGCAGTCCCGCCGCAGGGGAGACCTATGGCTACACCTTC | CASSPAAGETYGYTF
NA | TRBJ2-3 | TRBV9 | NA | TGTGCCAGCAGCGTGGCTAGCGACACAGATACGCAGTATTTT | CASSVASDTDTQYF
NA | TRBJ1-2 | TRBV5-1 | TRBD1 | TGCGCCAGCAGCTTGGAGTTTCCCGGGACAGTGGATGGCTACACCTTC | CASSLEFPGTVDGYTF
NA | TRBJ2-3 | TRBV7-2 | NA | TGTGCCAGCAGCTTTACTAGCCCAGATACGCAGTATTTT | CASSFTSPDTQYF
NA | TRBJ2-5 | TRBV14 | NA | TGTGCCAGCAGCCAAATTAGCGCGGGGGAGACCCAGTACTTC | CASSQISAGETQYF
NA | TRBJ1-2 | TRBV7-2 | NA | TGTGCCAGCAGCTTATTTCCGGGATCTAACTATGACTACACCTTC | CASSLFPGSNYDYTF
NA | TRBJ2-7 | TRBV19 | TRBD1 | TGTGCCAGTAGTTGGTTGGGACAGGGCTACGAGCAGTACTTC | CASSWLGQGYEQYF
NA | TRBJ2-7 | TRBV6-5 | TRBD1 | TGTGCCAGCAGTCCTGGGACAGCCTCCTACGAGCAGTACTTC | CASSPGTASYEQYF
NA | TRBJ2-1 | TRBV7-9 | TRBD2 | TGTGCCAGCAGCTTATTTCGGACTAGCGGGTGGAAATACAATGAGCAGTTCTTC | CASSLFRTSGWKYNEQFF
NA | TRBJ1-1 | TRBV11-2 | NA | TGTGCCAGCAGCTTAGATAGGGAGGAAGCTTTCTTT | CASSLDREEAFF
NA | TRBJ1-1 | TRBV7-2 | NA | TGTGCCAGCAGCTTAGCTCCTGGGGGCGGGTTTGCTTTCTTT | CASSLAPGGGFAFF
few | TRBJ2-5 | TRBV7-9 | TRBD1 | TGTGCCAGCGCTCACCCAGGGGACAGGGAAGAGACCCAGTACTTC | CASAHPGDREETQYF
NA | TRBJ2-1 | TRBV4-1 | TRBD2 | TGCGCCAGCAGCCAATCTCCTAGCGGGGCACTCTACAATGAGCAGTTCTTC | CASSQSPSGALYNEQFF
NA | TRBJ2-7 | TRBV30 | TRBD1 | TGTGCCTGGAGTGGGTATTCGGCGGACAGGGGGACGGACGAGCAGTACTTC | CAWSGYSADRGTDEQYF
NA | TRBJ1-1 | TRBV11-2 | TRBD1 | TGTGCCAGCAGCCCCCAATCCGGGACAGGGGCCCCTGAAGCTTTCTTT | CASSPQSGTGAPEAFF
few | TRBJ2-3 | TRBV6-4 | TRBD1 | TGTGCCAGCAGTGACTCGCCGGGACAGGGTTCAGATACGCAGTATTTT | CASSDSPGQGSDTQYF
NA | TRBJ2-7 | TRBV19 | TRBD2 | TGTGCCAGTGCCCAGCCGGGACTAGTATCCTACGAGCAGTACTTC | CASAQPGLVSYEQYF
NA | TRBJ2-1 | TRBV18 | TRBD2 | TGTGCCAGCTCACTTACGACTAGCGGGAGGGACAATGAGCAGTTCTTC | CASSLTTSGRDNEQFF
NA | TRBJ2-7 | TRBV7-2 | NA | TGTGCCAGCAGCTTATCTACAGGCCTCACGTCCTACGAGCAGTACTTC | CASSLSTGLTSYEQYF
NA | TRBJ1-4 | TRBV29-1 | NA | TGCAGCGTTGCATCGGTCTTTAATGAAAAACTGTTTTTT | CSVASVFNEKLFF
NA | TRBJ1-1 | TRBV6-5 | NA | TGTGCCAGCAGCCCCGGGGAGCCCATGAACACTGAAGCTTTCTTT | CASSPGEPMNTEAFF
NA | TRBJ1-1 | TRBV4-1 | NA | TGCGCCAGCAGCCAAGATTTCAGGTTGAACACTGAAGCTTTCTTT | CASSQDFRLNTEAFF
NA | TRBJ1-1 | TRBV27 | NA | TGTGCCAGCAGTTTATCCCTTCTAAACACTGAAGCTTTCTTT | CASSLSLLNTEAFF
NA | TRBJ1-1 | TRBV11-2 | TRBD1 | TGTGCCAGCAGCCCCCCAGGGGGCGTGGGTGAAGCTTTCTTT | CASSPPGGVGEAFF
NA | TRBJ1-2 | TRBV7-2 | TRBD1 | TGTGCCAGCAGCAATTCCGGGACAGGAGTCAATTCCTATGGCTACACCTTC | CASSNSGTGVNSYGYTF